The 21 T cell receptor beta chains below all came from one sample that was sequenced in a study of blood T cell repertoires in COVID-19. Measured with immunoSEQ multiplex PCR; TCRdb has only the in-frame clones, and not every one. This repertoire shows some 190,000 clones, 80% to 90% found once; its top ten account for around 3%. What was sequenced was peripheral blood. These receptors were taken from a man in his fifties or sixties with acute or convalescent COVID-19.

The CDR3 protein is CASSRGGLAGELFF. The CDR3 DNA reads TGTGCCAGCAGTCGGGGAGGGCTCGCCGGGGAGCTGTTTTTT. The chain employs TRBV27 and TRBJ2-2, with 7 nucleotides matching TRBD2. Germline trimming cut 5 bases from V and 6 bases from J; bases unmatched to any gene: 6. This CDR3 has 14 amino acids. The germline gives CDR1 MNHEY, CDR2 SMNVEV (reference sequence).

V usage is TRBV7-9 and J usage is TRBJ2-7, with TRBD1 identical over 7 bases. V trimming: 4 bases; J trimming: 6 bases; junction bases outside the gene matches: 9. The CDR3 consists of 14 residues. Germline V lookup: CDR1 SEHNR, CDR2 FQNEAQ (reference sequence). The CDR3 is CASSSDRRPFEQYF. The DNA of the CDR3 is TGTGCCAGCAGCTCGGACAGGCGGCCCTTCGAGCAGTACTTC.

The chain combines TRBV6-1 with TRBJ2-2, with 10 bases identical to TRBD2. The germline V gene encodes CDR1 MNHNS and CDR2 SASEGT. CDR3 size: 18 residues. Trimming took 2 bases from V and 4 from J; bases not matched to a gene: 10. The CDR3 sequence is CASSEYFGSGRATGELFF. CDR3 in DNA: TGTGCCAGCAGTGAATATTTCGGGAGCGGGAGGGCCACCGGGGAGCTGTTTTTT.

V usage is TRBV4-1 and J usage is TRBJ2-2; 8 positions match TRBD1. The CDR3 totals 17 residues. The junction had 9 bases not matched to a gene; V was cut back by 5 bases and J by 1 base. Germline CDR1 is MGHRA and CDR2 is YSYEKL. The CDR3 protein is CASSSRVGTGNTGELFF. The CDR3 nucleotides are TGCGCCAGCAGCTCCAGAGTCGGGACAGGGAACACCGGGGAGCTGTTTTTT.

V usage is TRBV9 and J usage is TRBJ2-1, with 10 bases identical to TRBD1. The CDR3 consists of 15 residues. The V and J ends lost 4 bases and 6 bases, in that order; junction bases with no gene match: 7. Germline V gene sequence: CDR1 SGDLS, CDR2 YYNGEE. CDR3 sequence reads: CASSFGTGVGNEQFF. The CDR3 DNA sequence: TGTGCCAGCAGCTTCGGGACAGGGGTCGGCAATGAGCAGTTCTTC.

The chain couples TRBV3-1 (or the pseudogene TRBV3-2) to TRBJ2-7; D unresolved. Deletions cut 2 bases from V and 2 bases from J, with 10 bases between. The germline CDR1 and CDR2 sequences are LGHDT and YNNKEL (reference sequence). The CDR3 has 14 residues. CDR3 DNA sequence: TGTGCCAGCAGCCAAAGAGGCAGACCCTACGAGCAGTACTTC. It is translated as CASSQRGRPYEQYF.

The rearrangement joins TRBV19 to TRBJ2-7; TRBD1 matches 8 bases. Unmatched junction bases numbered 6, after V lost 6 bases and J lost 5 bases. The CDR3 consists of 13 residues. CDR1 LNHDA and CDR2 SQIVND come from the germline V gene (reference sequence). The chain's CDR3 is CASRGRGLHEQYF. CDR3 nucleotides: TGTGCCAGTAGGGGCAGGGGGCTCCACGAGCAGTACTTC.

The rearrangement joins TRBV2 to TRBJ2-1, with 8 bases identical to TRBD2. V dropped 6 bases and J dropped 6; count of bases not matched to a gene: 10. The CDR3 runs 15 residues. Germline V gene sequence: CDR1 SNHLY, CDR2 FYNNEI. The CDR3 spells CASRDKAGVGNEQFF. Here the CDR3 DNA reads TGTGCCAGCAGGGACAAAGCGGGAGTTGGCAATGAGCAGTTCTTC.

A remark on this clone: Other DNA sequences in the same sample also yield this CDR3. The rearrangement joins TRBV11-2 to TRBJ1-1; no clear D gene. Germline V gives CDR1 SGHAT, CDR2 FQNNGV. Between the trimmed V and J ends, which lost 2 bases and 2 bases, there was a span of 6 bases. The CDR3 totals 13 residues. The CDR3 sequence: CASSLSFNTEAFF. The CDR3 coding sequence is TGTGCCAGCAGCTTATCTTTTAACACTGAAGCTTTCTTT. The full variable domain, completed using reference TRBV11-2 and TRBJ1-1, is EAGVAQSPRYKIIEKRQSVAFWCNPISGHATLYWYQQILGQGPKLLIQFQNNGVVDDSQLPKDRFSAERLKGVDSTLKIQPAKLEDSAVYLCASSLSFNTEAFFGQGTRLTVV.

This rearrangement joins TRBV19 to TRBJ2-7, with 10 nucleotides matching TRBD1. From germline, CDR1 is LNHDA and CDR2 SQIVND (reference sequence). V shed 9 bases and J 3 bases; nucleotides not matched to a gene: 8. The CDR3 is 14 amino acids. The CDR3 region is CASGLRTGGYEQYF. Written as DNA, the CDR3 is TGTGCCAGCGGACTCAGGACAGGGGGCTACGAGCAGTACTTC.

The CDR3 here is CASSRTEGGYTF. In DNA form, the CDR3 reads TGTGCCAGCAGCCGGACAGAGGGTGGCTACACCTTC. The chain recombines TRBV3-1 (or the pseudogene TRBV3-2) with TRBJ1-2, with TRBD1 as a possible D gene (6 bases). Between the trimmed V and J ends, which lost 4 bases and 7 bases, there was a span of 10 bases. The CDR3 spans 12 residues. The V gene's germline CDR1 is LGHDT and CDR2 YNNKEL (reference sequence).

The chain has TRBV24-1 and TRBJ2-3, with a tentative D call TRBD2 (6 bases). V was pared by 3 bases and J by 0 bases, with 9 bases between. The CDR3 is made up of 15 amino acids. The germline gives CDR1 KGHDR, CDR2 SFDVKD. The CDR3 here is CATSDPSDSTDTQYF. In DNA, the CDR3 is TGTGCCACCAGTGATCCTAGCGATAGCACAGATACGCAGTATTTT.

CDR3 coding DNA: TGTGCCAGCTCACCACCAGGGGCGAGGGAAAAACTGTTTTTT. Translated, it gives CASSPPGAREKLFF. This chain uses TRBV18 with TRBJ1-4; tentatively, D is TRBD1 (5 bases). Germline values: CDR1 KGHSH, CDR2 LQKENI. Trimming shortened V by 0 bases and J by 8 bases, and 10 bases separated the two germline ends. The CDR3 contains 14 residues.

V and J are TRBV18 and TRBJ2-6, with TRBD2 as a possible D gene (6 bases). Trimming stripped 3 bases from V and 0 bases from J, with 21 bases between. Germline V CDR1 and CDR2: KGHSH, LQKENI. This CDR3 contains 20 residues. The CDR3 is CASSPFTRQRATSGANVLTF. CDR3 nucleotides: TGTGCCAGCTCACCTTTCACCCGTCAGCGGGCGACCTCTGGGGCCAACGTCCTGACTTTC.

The chain has TRBV4-3 and TRBJ2-1; D unclear. Germline CDR1 reads LGHNA; CDR2 reads YSLEER. Trimming took 5 bases from V and 6 from J, leaving 14 bases between them. This CDR3 is built from 14 residues. The chain's CDR3 is CASSIRGVINEQFF. The CDR3, as DNA: TGCGCCAGCAGCATCCGAGGAGTCATCAATGAGCAGTTCTTC.

The chain uses TRBV5-6 and TRBJ2-3; TRBD2 matches at 9 bases. In germline, CDR1 is SGHDT, CDR2 YYEEEE. The trim removed 4 bases at V and 14 bases at J, leaving 29 bases unmatched. This CDR3 has 19 residues. CDR3 in DNA: TGTGCCAGCAGCCCGGGGATAGCGGGAGACCTTTCTACACAGATACGTGGGTATTTT. Translation: CASSPGIAGDLSTQIRGYF.

The chain combines TRBV28 with TRBJ1-1; TRBD1 might be the D (5 bases). V dropped 6 bases and J dropped 2 bases, with 13 bases sitting between them. This CDR3 has 14 residues. Per the germline V gene, CDR1 is MDHEN and CDR2 is SYDVKM. CDR3 nucleotides: TGTGCCAGCAGCCCAAGACAGATCAACACTGAAGCTTTCTTT. This gives the protein CASSPRQINTEAFF.

The V call is TRBV6-5, the J call TRBJ1-3; 9 nucleotides agree with TRBD1. Germline CDR1 and CDR2: MNHEY and SVGAGI. The length of the CDR3 is 13 residues. V trimming: 5 bases; J trimming: 5 bases; junction bases outside the gene matches: 1. Here the CDR3 reads CASSTGGRNTIYF. In DNA, the CDR3 is TGTGCCAGCAGTACAGGGGGCCGAAACACCATATATTTT.

The chain employs TRBV2 and TRBJ2-7; 7 positions match TRBD2. Germline CDR1 and CDR2: SNHLY and FYNNEI. V was pared by 4 bases and J by 4 bases, with 4 bases of the junction left unmatched. The CDR3 is made up of 13 amino acids. The CDR3 reads CASSVRERYEQYF. The CDR3 DNA reads TGTGCCAGCAGTGTGCGGGAGCGGTACGAGCAGTACTTC.

J is TRBJ2-3 and V is TRBV5-5; D is possibly TRBD1 (6 bases). This CDR3 spans 15 amino acids. V lost 6 bases, J lost 2 bases, and 16 bases lay in between. Germline CDR1 is SGHKS and CDR2 is YYEKEE (reference sequence). The CDR3: CASTRTRQVTDTQYF. The DNA for the CDR3 is TGTGCCAGCACCCGTACTCGACAGGTCACAGATACGCAGTATTTT.

The rearrangement joins TRBV2 to TRBJ1-2; D ambiguous. Trimming removed 3 bases from V and 2 bases from J, with 7 bases in between. The germline V gene encodes CDR1 SNHLY and CDR2 FYNNEI. This CDR3 is built from 13 residues. The CDR3 nucleotides are TGTGCCAGCAGTGATGGCAGAAACTATGGCTACACCTTC. It codes for CASSDGRNYGYTF.